This entry lists 7 T cell receptor beta chains sequenced from one sample in a study of blood T cells in healthy people across ages. Primers used in a second PCR of roughly 6 to 11 cycles were a sample-barcoded 5' primer and a J-beta primer mix. TCRdb re-derived calls from the 5' RACE reads in MiXCR, one entry per CDR3 protein. The sample has about 630,000 distinct CDR3 sequences, under 25% seen once; the top ten hold 3.5% to 4%. Sequenced input: blood. These receptor sequences come from a man aged 70 or older in good health.

As to this clonotype: A junction boundary mismatches the germline segment, possibly from a read error. This chain joins TRBV20-1 and TRBJ2-3; tentatively, D is TRBD2 (6 bases). The CDR3 consists of 15 residues. Germline V CDR1 and CDR2: DFQATT, SNEGSKA (reference sequence). CDR3 DNA: TGCAGTGCTCACCCGGGAGTCCAACACACAGATACGCAGTCTTTT. This translates into CSAHPGVQHTDTQSF.

With regard to this clonotype: The CDR3 does not end in the conserved phenylalanine or tryptophan, so this is likely a read error. This chain connects TRBV28 to TRBJ2-7; 11 bases map to TRBD2. The CDR3 is 16 amino acids. J was trimmed by 7 bases and V by 6 bases; bases with no gene match: 14. Germline CDR1 is MDHEN and CDR2 is SYDVKM. The CDR3 coding sequence is TGTGCCAGCAGCCCAATGTTAAGTAGACTAGCGGGAGAGCAGTACTCC. This encodes CASSPMLSRLAGEQYS.

The CDR3 DNA reads as TGCAGTGCTTATGACACAGCAGGCAATCAGCCCCAGCATTTT. It specifies CSAYDTAGNQPQHF. The J gene is TRBJ1-5, the V gene TRBV20-1; unclear D gene. The CDR3 runs 14 residues. CDR1 and CDR2 (germline): DFQATT, SNEGSKA (reference sequence). The germline V and J ends were trimmed by 5 bases and 2 bases, with 13 bases remaining between them.

V is TRBV12-3 or TRBV12-4 and J is TRBJ1-5; D is ambiguous. V lost 2 bases, J lost 7 bases, and 9 bases lay in between. This CDR3 has 13 amino acids. CDR3 bases: TGTGCCAGCAGTTTAACAAACCAACAGCCCCAGCATTTT. Its translation: CASSLTNQQPQHF.

Points on this clonotype: Mismatch with germline at one junction end may stem from a read error. This CDR3 is CAGSSMTSSYEQYF. CDR3 nucleotide sequence: TGTGCCGGCAGCTCTATGACAAGCTCCTACGAGCAGTACTTC. V is TRBV7-2 and J is TRBJ2-7, with unresolved D. Germline V gives CDR1 SGHTA, CDR2 FQGNSA. The CDR3 has 14 residues.

This clonotype was recorded at least ten times. CDR3 sequence reads: CASSTLMTYKQYF. The CDR3 DNA is TGTGCCAGCAGCACCCTTATGACATACAAGCAGTACTTC. The chain joins TRBV28 to TRBJ2-7; D not certain. The germline gives CDR1 MDHEN, CDR2 SYDVKM. Trimming removed 6 bases at V and 8 bases at J, with 17 bases between. The CDR3 is made up of 13 amino acids.

This clonotype was picked up many times. The chain uses TRBV20-1 and TRBJ2-5, with 10 bases identical to TRBD2. The J call may be in error: the DNA end matches TRBJ2-1 better. Germline lookup yields CDR1 DFQATT and CDR2 SNEGSKA (reference sequence). The CDR3 covers 14 residues. CDR3: CSARPASGSNEQFF. The CDR3 nucleotides are TGCAGTGCTAGACCGGCTAGCGGGAGTAATGAGCAGTTCTTC.